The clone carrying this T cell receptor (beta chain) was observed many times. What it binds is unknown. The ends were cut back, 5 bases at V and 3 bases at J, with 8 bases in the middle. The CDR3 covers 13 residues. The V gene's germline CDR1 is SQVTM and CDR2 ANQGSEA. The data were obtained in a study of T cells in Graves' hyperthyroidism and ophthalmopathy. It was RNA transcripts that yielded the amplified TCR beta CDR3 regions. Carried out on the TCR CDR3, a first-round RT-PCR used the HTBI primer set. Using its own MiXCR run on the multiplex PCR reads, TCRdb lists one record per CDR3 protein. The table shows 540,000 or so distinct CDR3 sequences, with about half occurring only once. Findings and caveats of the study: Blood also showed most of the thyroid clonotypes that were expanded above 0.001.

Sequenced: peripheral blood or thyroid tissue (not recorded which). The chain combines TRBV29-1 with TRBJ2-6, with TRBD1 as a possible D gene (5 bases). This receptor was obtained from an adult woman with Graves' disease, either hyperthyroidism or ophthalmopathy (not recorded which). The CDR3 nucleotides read TGCAGCGTTAGGGGTGGTGGGGCCAACGTCCTGACTTTC. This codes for CSVRGGGANVLTF.